This T cell receptor beta chain appears in the sequencing data of a study of blood T cell repertoires in COVID-19. Study information: Whether acute or convalescent, the COVID-19 samples came from the United States, Italy and Spain. Sources were T cells, B-cell-depleted T cells, or PBMCs; the material itself was cDNA or gDNA.

J was trimmed by 6 bases and V by 3 bases; bases with no gene match: 9. CDR3 length equals 14 residues. CDR1 and CDR2 from the germline V gene are SGDLS and YYNGEE. The authors' processing: Amplified reference gene primers provided the basis for estimating nucleated cell counts. TCRdb's copy holds only in-frame clones and misses some; the assay was immunoSEQ multiplex PCR. D and trimming were read from the DNA, whereas the V and J calls and clone size are those reported in that table. The profile shows tens of thousands of clones, about 70% of them singletons. This clonotype was sampled from a man older than 75 with acute or convalescent COVID-19. The rearrangement uses TRBV9 and TRBJ2-7, with 7 positions matching TRBD1. Specimen: peripheral blood. The CDR3 DNA sequence: TGTGCCAGCAGCGCGGGACAGTTCTTAGGCGAGCAGTACTTC. This gives the protein CASSAGQFLGEQYF.